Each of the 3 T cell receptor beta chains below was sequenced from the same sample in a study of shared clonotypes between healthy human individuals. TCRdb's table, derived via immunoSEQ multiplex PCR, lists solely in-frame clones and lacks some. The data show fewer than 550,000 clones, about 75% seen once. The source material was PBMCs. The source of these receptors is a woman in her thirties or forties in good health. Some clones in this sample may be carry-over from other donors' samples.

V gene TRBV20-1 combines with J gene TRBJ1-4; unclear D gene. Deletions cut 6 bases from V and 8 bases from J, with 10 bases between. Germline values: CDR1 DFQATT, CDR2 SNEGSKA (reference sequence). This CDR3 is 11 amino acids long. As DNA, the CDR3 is TGCAGTGCAAATTACGTGGAAAAACTGTTTTTT. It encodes CSANYVEKLFF.

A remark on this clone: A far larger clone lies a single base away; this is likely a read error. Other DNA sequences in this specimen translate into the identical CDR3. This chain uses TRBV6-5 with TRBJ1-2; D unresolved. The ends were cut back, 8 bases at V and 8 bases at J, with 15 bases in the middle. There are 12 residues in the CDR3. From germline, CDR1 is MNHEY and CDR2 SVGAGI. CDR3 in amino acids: CASATGVGGYTF. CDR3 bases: TGTGCCAGCGCTACGGGCGTTGGGGGCTACACCTTC.

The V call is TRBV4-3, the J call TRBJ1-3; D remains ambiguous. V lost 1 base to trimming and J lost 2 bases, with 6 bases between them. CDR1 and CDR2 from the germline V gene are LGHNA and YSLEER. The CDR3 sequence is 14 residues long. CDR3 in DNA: TGCGCCAGCAGCCAAGCGAGGGCTGGAAACACCATATATTTT. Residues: CASSQARAGNTIYF.